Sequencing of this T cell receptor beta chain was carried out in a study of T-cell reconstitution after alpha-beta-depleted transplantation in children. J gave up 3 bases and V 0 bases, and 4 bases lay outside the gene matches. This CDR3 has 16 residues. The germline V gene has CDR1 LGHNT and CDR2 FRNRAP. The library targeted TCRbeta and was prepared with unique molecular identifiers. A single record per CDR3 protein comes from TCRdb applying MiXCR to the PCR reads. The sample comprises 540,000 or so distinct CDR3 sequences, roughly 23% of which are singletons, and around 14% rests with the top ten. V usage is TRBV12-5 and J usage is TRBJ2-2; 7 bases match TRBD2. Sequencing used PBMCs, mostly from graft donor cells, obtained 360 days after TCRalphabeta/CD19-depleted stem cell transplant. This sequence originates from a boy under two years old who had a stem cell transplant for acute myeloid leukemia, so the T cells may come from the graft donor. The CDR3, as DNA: TGTGCTAGTGGTTTGGTCCAGCGGGGAGACACCGGGGAGCTGTTTTTT. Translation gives CASGLVQRGDTGELFF.